The TCR beta chain under discussion was sequenced for a study of CD8 T cells in ankylosing spondylitis. This clonotype was seen repeatedly, ten times or more. Via MiXCR, TCRdb re-called the 5' RACE reads, giving one row per CDR3 protein. Of about 240,000 distinct CDR3 sequences listed, roughly 8.2% are singletons. Sequences were obtained from blood, either unsorted or a sorted T cell fraction (not recorded which). The clonotype comes from a female donor with ankylosing spondylitis or in good health (not recorded which).

The CDR3 loop reads CASSVEGWGNEQFF. As DNA, the CDR3 is TGTGCCAGCAGCGTAGAGGGGTGGGGCAATGAGCAGTTCTTC. The chain recombines TRBV9 with TRBJ2-1, with D maybe TRBD1 (5 bases). The CDR3 extends over 14 amino acids. Deletions cut 0 bases from V and 6 bases from J, with 10 bases between. Germline CDR1 and CDR2: SGDLS and YYNGEE. Full variable domain (remainder filled in from reference TRBV9 and TRBJ2-1): DSGVTQTPKHLITATGQRVTLRCSPRSGDLSVYWYQQSLDQGLQFLIQYYNGEERAKGNILERFSAQQFPDLHSELNLSSLELGDSALYFCASSVEGWGNEQFFGPGTRLTVL.